This is a list of T cell receptor beta chains from one sample in a study of T cell changes during pregnancy in multiple sclerosis. Assay used: immunoSEQ multiplex PCR; TCRdb lists only in-frame clones, some missing. The repertoire has about 40,000 clones, just over 90% of them found once; the top ten carry less than 1.5%. This specimen consisted of peripheral blood, obtained before pregnancy. The receptors derive from a female donor with multiple sclerosis, enrolled in a pregnancy study. Both conserved end residues are part of each CDR3. Fields, in order: clone size, J gene, V gene, D gene, CDR3 DNA, CDR3 protein. The D gene is left open where the match is weak. Clone size is stated in some rows and not others, as once, few, many or a class when expanded.

>NA|TRBJ2-1|TRBV7-2|TRBD2
TGTGCCAGCAGCTTAACCGGGACTAGCGTCTACAATGAGCAGTTCTTC
CASSLTGTSVYNEQFF
>NA|TRBJ1-2|TRBV5-1|NA
TGCGCCAGCAGCTTGGAAACAACCTATGGCTACACCTTC
CASSLETTYGYTF
>NA|TRBJ2-5|TRBV5-4|NA
TGTGCCAGCAGCTTCAGTGTTGTAGAGACCCAGTACTTC
CASSFSVVETQYF
>NA|TRBJ2-5|TRBV5-1|TRBD2
TGCGCCAGCAGCTTGGCTCTAGCGGGAGACGGGGAGACCCAGTACTTC
CASSLALAGDGETQYF
>once|TRBJ2-1|TRBV2|NA
TGTGCCAGCAGTGTCGGTCGGGGGTCCTACAATGAGCAGTTCTTC
CASSVGRGSYNEQFF
>NA|TRBJ2-1|TRBV6-5|NA
TGTGCCAGCAGTTCCGGGGATACTAGGGGGAATGAGCAGTTCTTC
CASSSGDTRGNEQFF
>NA|TRBJ2-7|TRBV6-1|NA
TGTGCCAGCAGCTTTGAGGTAAAGCAGTACTTC
CASSFEVKQYF
>NA|TRBJ1-6|TRBV2|TRBD1
TGTGCCAGCAGTGATGGGACAGATAATTCACCCCTCCACTTT
CASSDGTDNSPLHF
>NA|TRBJ2-2|TRBV19|TRBD1
TGTGCCAGTAGTCCGAGACAGGGTACCGGGGAGCTGTTTTTT
CASSPRQGTGELFF
>NA|TRBJ2-3|TRBV5-4|TRBD2
TGTGCCAGCAGCTTGCCCGGGACTAGCGGGTTCACAGATACGCAGTATTTT
CASSLPGTSGFTDTQYF
>once|TRBJ2-1|TRBV7-2|TRBD1
TGTGCCAGCAGCTTATCAGGGGGCATTATCGATGAGCAGTTCTTC
CASSLSGGIIDEQFF
>once|TRBJ1-5|TRBV6-1|NA
TGTGCCAGCAGTGAGAGATACAAGGGGCAGCCCCAGCATTTT
CASSERYKGQPQHF
>NA|TRBJ2-3|TRBV5-6|TRBD1
TGTGCCAGCAGCTGGACGGGACAGGGGTTAGATACGCAGTATTTT
CASSWTGQGLDTQYF
>NA|TRBJ2-4|TRBV4-1|TRBD1
TGCGCCAGCAGCCAAGAACTAGGGGGGGGACAGGGGAGAGTCAAAAACATTCAGTACTTC
CASSQELGGGQGRVKNIQYF
>once|TRBJ2-1|TRBV7-7|TRBD2
TGTGCTAGCAGCTTAAGGCTGAGCGGGAGGGACAATGAGCAGTTCTTC
CASSLRLSGRDNEQFF